The 20 T cell receptor beta chains given below trace back to one sample, sequenced in a study of blood T cell repertoires in COVID-19. Generated by immunoSEQ multiplex PCR, the TCRdb table keeps only in-frame clones and is missing some. The top ten hold around 13% of the sample, which has about 160,000 clones, approximately 82% seen once. The sample comprised peripheral blood. The receptors were gathered from an older man who had recovered from COVID-19.

The genes are TRBV3-1 (or the pseudogene TRBV3-2) and TRBJ2-4, with TRBD1 matching 8 bases. Germline loops: CDR1 LGHDT, CDR2 YNNKEL (reference sequence). Germline trimming cut 1 base from V and 2 bases from J; bases unmatched to any gene: 4. The CDR3 is 16 residues long. The CDR3, as DNA: TGTGCCAGCAGCCAAGCAGGGGGCTCGACCAAAAACATTCAGTACTTC. Translated: CASSQAGGSTKNIQYF.

This clone was observed a single time. CDR3 DNA: TGCGCCAGCAGCCAAGCTGGCGGCTACAGCACAGATACGCAGTATTTT. Amino acids: CASSQAGGYSTDTQYF. This chain links TRBV4-3 with TRBJ2-3; D uncertain. CDR1 LGHNA and CDR2 YSLEER come from the germline V gene. With 1 base removed from V and 0 bases from J, the gap between germline ends came to 11 bases. The CDR3 consists of 16 residues.

This clone has only one observation. The rearrangement links TRBV5-1 to TRBJ1-4, with no clear D. The ends were cut back, 0 bases at V and 10 bases at J, with 16 bases in the middle. CDR3 length: 15 residues. Germline V gene lookup returns CDR1 SGHRS and CDR2 YFSETQ. The CDR3 nucleotides are TGCGCCAGCAGCTTGGCCACGTCAGTGGGAGGAAAACTGTTTTTT. This codes for CASSLATSVGGKLFF.

This sequence joins TRBV5-4 and TRBJ2-7; D is uncertain. Trimming took 1 base from V and 0 from J, leaving 14 bases between them. In germline, CDR1 is SGHNT, CDR2 YYREEE (reference sequence). CDR3 length equals 16 residues. The CDR3 coding sequence is TGTGCCAGCAGCTTGTCCGGCGGCTCACCCTCCTACGAGCAGTACTTC. Protein: CASSLSGGSPSYEQYF.

The chain uses TRBV6-6 and TRBJ2-2, with 10 bases matching TRBD1. V lost 9 bases, J lost 6 bases, and 4 bases stayed unmatched. This CDR3 spans 13 amino acids. CDR1 is MNHNY, CDR2 SVGAGI, per germline (reference sequence). The DNA of the CDR3 is TGTGCCAGTAGTGGACAGGGGGCCGGGGAGCTGTTTTTT. Translation gives CASSGQGAGELFF.

This chain joins TRBV2 and TRBJ2-4; perhaps TRBD1 as D (5 bases). V was shortened by 6 bases and J by 7 bases, with 19 bases between the two germline ends. Germline V gives CDR1 SNHLY, CDR2 FYNNEI. The CDR3 is 15 residues long. CDR3 region: CASRSVATERNIQYF. The CDR3 DNA follows: TGTGCCAGCAGATCTGTCGCGACAGAACGGAACATTCAGTACTTC.

The chain recombines TRBV28 with TRBJ2-1, with 10 bases that match TRBD2. The CDR3 is 15 amino acids. Germline V gives CDR1 MDHEN, CDR2 SYDVKM. With 3 bases clipped from V and 7 bases from J, the junction kept 6 bases outside the gene matches. CDR3 in amino acids: CASSFPGLAKNEQFF. In nucleotides, the CDR3 is TGTGCCAGCAGTTTTCCGGGACTAGCGAAGAATGAGCAGTTCTTC.

The V call is TRBV7-3, the J call TRBJ2-7; 7 bases are shared with TRBD1. The ends lost 4 bases at V and 5 bases at J; junction bases unmatched: 8. This CDR3 is 14 amino acids long. Germline values: CDR1 SGHTA, CDR2 FQGTGA. In DNA form, the CDR3 reads TGTGCCAGCAGCTCTACGCAGGGGGACAACGAGCAGTACTTC. Residues: CASSSTQGDNEQYF.

The chain is built from TRBV11-2 and TRBJ2-1, with 13 bases lining up with TRBD2. Trimming took 3 bases from V and 7 from J; bases not matched to a gene: 12. The CDR3 contains 18 residues. The V gene's germline CDR1 is SGHAT and CDR2 FQNNGV. The CDR3 DNA is TGTGCCAGCAGCTTGGTCTGGACTAGCGGGAGCGTTAGGAATGAGCAGTTCTTC. It codes for CASSLVWTSGSVRNEQFF.

V usage is TRBV19 and J usage is TRBJ2-7; TRBD1 aligns across 8 bases. Germline V lookup: CDR1 LNHDA, CDR2 SQIVND (reference sequence). This CDR3 spans 16 amino acids. V was pared by 7 bases and J by 0 bases, with 11 bases of the junction left unmatched. CDR3 bases: TGTGCCAGTACAAGGGGTACAGGGGGTTCCTCCTACGAGCAGTACTTC. Its translation: CASTRGTGGSSYEQYF. The entire variable domain, with the rest obtained from reference TRBV19 and TRBJ2-7, is as follows: DGGITQSPKYLFRKEGQNVTLSCEQNLNHDAMYWYRQDPGQGLRLIYYSQIVNDFQKGDIAEGYSVSREKKESFPLTVTSAQKNPTAFYLCASTRGTGGSSYEQYFGPGTRLTVT.

The chain couples TRBV12-3 or TRBV12-4 to TRBJ2-3; D remains unclear. V was cut by 5 bases and J by 5 bases, with 5 bases left in between. This CDR3 spans 11 amino acids. CDR3 amino acids: CASSPLDTQYF. DNA of the CDR3: TGTGCCAGCAGTCCTCTAGATACGCAGTATTTT.

This clone was found once. The chain couples TRBV25-1 to TRBJ2-3; TRBD2 matches 15 bases. Losses at the gene ends were 4 bases for V and 5 bases for J; bases not matched to a gene: 4. CDR1 is MGHDK and CDR2 is SYGVNS in the germline V gene. This CDR3 spans 16 amino acids. CDR3 loop: CASSAGTSGRLDTQYF. Written as DNA, the CDR3 is TGTGCCAGCAGTGCCGGGACTAGCGGGAGGTTAGATACGCAGTATTTT.

The V gene is TRBV5-5, the J gene TRBJ2-2; D perhaps matches TRBD2 (5 bases). Trimming shortened V by 6 bases and J by 5 bases, and 17 bases separated the two germline ends. CDR1 SGHKS and CDR2 YYEKEE come from the germline V gene (reference sequence). The length of the CDR3 is 15 residues. Written as DNA, the CDR3 is TGTGCCAGCACCTTCCGACAAAGCGGTACCGGGGAGCTGTTTTTT. As protein: CASTFRQSGTGELFF.

The chain links TRBV5-8 to TRBJ2-5; unclear D gene. Trimming shortened V by 0 bases and J by 5 bases, and 14 bases separated the two germline ends. The germline CDR1 and CDR2 sequences are SGHTS and YDEGEE. This CDR3 region has 15 residues. The CDR3 loop reads CASSLDPGNWETQYF. The DNA of the CDR3 is TGTGCCAGCAGCTTGGATCCGGGTAACTGGGAGACCCAGTACTTC.

This clone was detected only a few times. The CDR3: CASSPAAGATEAFF. CDR3 bases: TGTGCCAGCAGCCCTGCCGCGGGCGCCACTGAAGCTTTCTTT. The chain recombines TRBV11-2 with TRBJ1-1; D is uncertain. Trimming took 5 bases from V and 4 from J, leaving 14 bases between them. Germline V gene sequence: CDR1 SGHAT, CDR2 FQNNGV. The CDR3 runs 14 residues.

The rearrangement uses TRBV5-4 and TRBJ2-5; 8 bases match TRBD2. The V segment lost 2 bases and the J segment 1 base; nucleotides outside the gene matches: 1. The CDR3 is 14 residues long. Germline CDR1 and CDR2: SGHNT and YYREEE (reference sequence). This chain's CDR3 is CASSFTSGQETQYF. DNA for the CDR3: TGTGCCAGCAGCTTTACTAGCGGCCAAGAGACCCAGTACTTC.

This chain connects TRBV7-3 to TRBJ2-2, with a weak D call TRBD1 (8 bases). The CDR3 totals 16 residues. Deletions cut 5 bases from V and 4 bases from J, with 17 bases between. Germline V gene sequence: CDR1 SGHTA, CDR2 FQGTGA. This chain's CDR3 is CASSLDRGGGTGELFF. The CDR3 DNA follows: TGTGCCAGCAGCCTCGACAGGGGCGGGGGCACCGGGGAGCTGTTTTTT.

This chain joins TRBV6-2 or TRBV6-3 and TRBJ2-2; 9 positions agree with TRBD2. The ends lost 6 bases at V and 5 bases at J; junction bases unmatched: 13. The CDR3 totals 17 residues. Germline V gene sequence: CDR1 MNHEY, CDR2 SVGEGT. CDR3 amino acids: CASSSGLAGLGTGELFF. The CDR3 DNA sequence: TGTGCCAGCAGCTCGGGGCTAGCGGGATTGGGGACCGGGGAGCTGTTTTTT.

The count of this clone is one. The chain links TRBV6-5 to TRBJ1-5; perhaps TRBD1 as D (5 bases). Germline V CDR1 and CDR2: MNHEY, SVGAGI. This CDR3 is 15 amino acids long. Trimming removed 7 bases from V and 5 bases from J, with 18 bases in between. DNA of the CDR3: TGTGCCAGCACCAGAAGGTTGGGGGAGGATCAGCCCCAGCATTTT. The encoded protein is CASTRRLGEDQPQHF.

The chain carries TRBV5-5 and TRBJ1-2, with D unclear. The germline gives CDR1 SGHKS, CDR2 YYEKEE (reference sequence). V lost 2 bases, J lost 0 bases, and 11 bases lay in between. The CDR3 extends over 15 amino acids. CDR3 nucleotides: TGTGCCAGCAGCTTCACCCACATAACTAACTATGGCTACACCTTC. Translated, it gives CASSFTHITNYGYTF.